This entry lists 30 T cell receptor beta chains sequenced from one sample in a study of shared clonotypes between healthy human individuals. The table came from immunoSEQ multiplex PCR; TCRdb's copy has only in-frame clones and leaves some out. The sample comprises 780,000 or so clones, about two thirds of which are singletons, and under 2% rests with the top ten. Sequences were obtained from memory CD4+ T cells sorted from blood. Regarding subset: CD45RA-negative fraction. The receptors shown here come from a woman aged 30 to 39 in good health.

V usage is TRBV7-2 and J usage is TRBJ2-7; D may be TRBD2 (7 bases). In germline, CDR1 is SGHTA, CDR2 FQGNSA. The CDR3 extends over 15 amino acids. The V gene lost 0 bases and the J gene lost 4 bases, with 13 bases spanning the gap. The CDR3 reads CASSLAGGRIYEQYF. CDR3 sequence (DNA): TGTGCCAGCAGCTTAGCCGGGGGGCGCATTTACGAGCAGTACTTC.

The sample holds a few counts of this clone. The V call is TRBV18, the J call TRBJ2-2; 8 bases are shared with TRBD2. Looked up from germline, CDR1 is KGHSH and CDR2 is LQKENI. CDR3 length equals 16 residues. V gave up 1 base and J gave up 2 bases; unmatched junction bases: 3. CDR3 sequence reads: CASSPQSGGNTGELFF. Written as DNA, the CDR3 is TGTGCCAGCTCACCACAAAGCGGGGGTAACACCGGGGAGCTGTTTTTT. Drawing the rest from reference TRBV18 and TRBJ2-2, the complete variable domain is NAGVMQNPRHLVRRRGQEARLRCSPMKGHSHVYWYRQLPEEGLKFMVYLQKENIIDESGMPKERFSAEFPKEGPSILRIQQVVRGDSAAYFCASSPQSGGNTGELFFGEGSRLTVL.

The J gene is TRBJ1-1, the V gene TRBV7-3; weak D call: TRBD1 (5 bases). Germline V gene data show CDR1 as SGHTA and CDR2 as FQGTGA. This CDR3 has 13 residues. The ends were cut back, 11 bases at V and 6 bases at J, with 19 bases in the middle. CDR3: CADRSPGPAEAFF. CDR3 nucleotides: TGTGCCGACCGTAGCCCGGGGCCGGCTGAAGCTTTCTTT.

In this sample, this clone turned up a few times. This chain uses TRBV19 with TRBJ2-5; 7 positions agree with TRBD1. Germline V CDR1 and CDR2: LNHDA, SQIVND (reference sequence). The CDR3 consists of 14 residues. Trimming removed 4 bases from V and 6 bases from J; junction bases left unmatched: 8. CDR3 sequence (DNA): TGTGCCAGTAGTACCCTACAGGGGCGGAAGACCCAGTACTTC. Protein: CASSTLQGRKTQYF.

This clone was recorded only once. The CDR3 here is CASISGTVNTEAFF. DNA for the CDR3: TGTGCCAGCATCTCCGGGACGGTGAACACTGAAGCTTTCTTT. The chain couples TRBV11-1 to TRBJ1-1; D perhaps matches TRBD1 (5 bases). This CDR3 spans 14 amino acids. V lost 7 bases and J lost 0, with 12 bases in between. Germline CDR1 is SGHAT and CDR2 is FQDESV (reference sequence). Full variable domain (missing parts from reference TRBV11-1 and TRBJ1-1): EAEVAQSPRYKITEKSQAVAFWCDPISGHATLYWYRQILGQGPELLVQFQDESVVDDSQLPKDRFSAERLKGVDSTLKIQPAELGDSAMYLCASISGTVNTEAFFGQGTRLTVV.

The CDR3 loop reads CSVEGGDGANVLTF. CDR3 DNA sequence: TGCAGCGTTGAAGGGGGTGATGGGGCCAACGTCCTGACTTTC. The chain employs TRBV29-1 and TRBJ2-6; no clear D. The CDR3 runs 14 residues. Germline V gives CDR1 SQVTM, CDR2 ANQGSEA. Trimming left V 1 base short and J 3 bases short, with 7 bases between.

V and J are TRBV28 and TRBJ1-1; maybe TRBD1 (5 bases). The CDR3 has 13 residues. With 7 bases removed from V and 7 bases from J, the gap between germline ends came to 16 bases. Germline assignment: CDR1 MDHEN and CDR2 SYDVKM. The DNA for the CDR3 is TGTGCCAGCATCAATGTTGGGGGGGATGAAGCTTTCTTT. It codes for CASINVGGDEAFF.

The chain has TRBV28 and TRBJ2-1, with 7 bases identical to TRBD2. The length of the CDR3 is 15 residues. V shed 7 bases and J 5 bases; nucleotides not matched to a gene: 11. Germline assignment: CDR1 MDHEN and CDR2 SYDVKM. The CDR3 sequence is CASTPWGGEDNEQFF. As DNA, the CDR3 is TGTGCCAGCACCCCCTGGGGGGGTGAGGACAATGAGCAGTTCTTC.

The V call is TRBV5-5, the J call TRBJ1-3, with TRBD1 matching 9 bases. CDR1 SGHKS and CDR2 YYEKEE come from the germline V gene (reference sequence). The CDR3 length is 16 residues. Unmatched junction bases numbered 10, after V lost 4 bases and J lost 5 bases. The DNA of the CDR3 is TGTGCCAGCAGCGTACCCGGGACAGGGAAAAGAAACACCATATATTTT. This translates into CASSVPGTGKRNTIYF.

V and J are TRBV2 and TRBJ1-4; no firm D call. Deletions cut 4 bases from V and 8 bases from J, with 8 bases between. CDR1 and CDR2 (germline): SNHLY, FYNNEI. The CDR3 is 12 residues long. CDR3 sequence reads: CASSGIGEKLFF. The CDR3 DNA is TGTGCCAGCAGTGGAATAGGGGAAAAACTGTTTTTT.

The chain joins TRBV5-1 to TRBJ1-1, with 7 bases fitting TRBD1. V dropped 4 bases and J dropped 4; count of bases not matched to a gene: 4. This CDR3 spans 13 amino acids. From germline, CDR1 is SGHRS and CDR2 YFSETQ. The CDR3: CASSPSGGTEAFF. Written as DNA, the CDR3 is TGCGCCAGCAGCCCCTCAGGGGGCACTGAAGCTTTCTTT.

V gene TRBV29-1 combines with J gene TRBJ2-5; 8 bases line up with TRBD2. This CDR3 spans 16 amino acids. V trimming: 5 bases; J trimming: 5 bases; junction bases outside the gene matches: 16. The germline V gene encodes CDR1 SQVTM and CDR2 ANQGSEA. CDR3 sequence reads: CSVYQGAGEHWETQYF. In DNA, the CDR3 is TGCAGCGTTTATCAAGGAGCGGGAGAGCATTGGGAGACCCAGTACTTC. The whole variable domain, remainder taken from reference TRBV29-1 and TRBJ2-5, is SAVISQKPSRDICQRGTSLTIQCQVDSQVTMMFWYRQQPGQSLTLIATANQGSEATYESGFVIDKFPISRPNLTFSTLTVSNMSPEDSSIYLCSVYQGAGEHWETQYFGPGTRLLVL.

The J gene is TRBJ1-1, the V gene TRBV19; D is undetermined. V lost 10 bases and J lost 1, with 13 bases in between. This CDR3 contains 13 residues. CDR1 is LNHDA and CDR2 is SQIVND in the germline V gene (reference sequence). The CDR3 bases are TGTGCCACCGCAAAACAGCAGAACACTGAAGCTTTCTTT. The encoded protein is CATAKQQNTEAFF. The full variable domain, completed using reference TRBV19 and TRBJ1-1, is DGGITQSPKYLFRKEGQNVTLSCEQNLNHDAMYWYRQDPGQGLRLIYYSQIVNDFQKGDIAEGYSVSREKKESFPLTVTSAQKNPTAFYLCATAKQQNTEAFFGQGTRLTVV.

This clone was observed a single time. This sequence joins TRBV5-1 and TRBJ1-1; D is ambiguous. V gave up 0 bases and J gave up 1 base, with 7 bases separating them. The CDR3 has 14 amino acids. CDR1 and CDR2 from the germline V gene are SGHRS and YFSETQ. DNA of the CDR3: TGCGCCAGCAGCTTGGCCCGGACGAACACTGAAGCTTTCTTT. The encoded protein is CASSLARTNTEAFF.

This clone was found once. The chain combines TRBV6-1 with TRBJ2-2; D not certain. The CDR3 runs to 11 residues. Germline V gene lookup returns CDR1 MNHNS and CDR2 SASEGT. V was clipped by 10 bases and J by 7 bases, with 10 bases between them. For the CDR3, the DNA is TGTGCCACCTCCTTGGGCGGGGAGCTGTTTTTT. This translates into CATSLGGELFF.

The chain is built from TRBV7-2 and TRBJ2-2, with 10 bases fitting TRBD2. CDR1 and CDR2 from the germline V gene are SGHTA and FQGNSA. CDR3 length: 18 amino acids. J was trimmed by 10 bases and V by 1 base; bases with no gene match: 15. CDR3 DNA sequence: TGTGCCAGCAGCTTAGTACCTAGCGGGAGAGGGCGCTTGTCGGAGCTGTTTTTT. This encodes CASSLVPSGRGRLSELFF.

This clone appeared a few times. One base away lies a much larger clone, so this may be a sequencing read error. The J gene is TRBJ1-5, the V gene TRBV28, with D possibly TRBD1 on 6 matching bases. CDR3 length equals 14 residues. CDR1 and CDR2 (germline): MDHEN, SYDVKM. Trimming took off 2 bases at V and 6 bases at J, with 11 bases between the two ends. The CDR3 DNA reads as TGTGCCAGCAGTTTACCTCAGGGGACTCAGCCCCAGCATTTT. It yields the protein CASSLPQGTQPQHF.

V is TRBV28 and J is TRBJ2-7; the D gene could be TRBD1 or TRBD2 (5 bases each). Deletions cut 6 bases from V and 6 bases from J, with 21 bases between. Germline V lookup: CDR1 MDHEN, CDR2 SYDVKM. There are 15 residues in the CDR3. CDR3 sequence: CASSQTNGAVGEQYF. CDR3 nucleotide sequence: TGTGCCAGCAGCCAAACCAACGGGGCCGTCGGCGAGCAGTACTTC.

The chain joins TRBV10-2 to TRBJ2-7, with D perhaps matching TRBD2 (6 bases). The CDR3 totals 16 residues. The V and J ends lost 0 bases and 2 bases respectively, with 14 bases between them. CDR1 and CDR2 from the germline V gene are WSHSY and SAAADI. The CDR3: CASSESAGTGAYEQYF. In DNA, the CDR3 is TGCGCCAGCAGTGAGTCGGCCGGGACGGGGGCCTACGAGCAGTACTTC.

The chain couples TRBV7-2 to TRBJ1-3; D remains ambiguous. V lost 1 base, J lost 4 bases, and 8 bases lay in between. Germline lookup yields CDR1 SGHTA and CDR2 FQGNSA. The length of the CDR3 is 14 residues. CDR3 residues: CASSLGGKGNTIYF. CDR3 sequence (DNA): TGTGCCAGCAGCTTAGGAGGGAAAGGAAACACCATATATTTT.

The chain is built from TRBV9 and TRBJ1-4, with 7 bases that match TRBD1. The CDR3 has 17 residues. The J segment lost 8 bases and the V segment lost 0 bases, leaving 13 bases of the junction unmatched. Per the germline V gene, CDR1 is SGDLS and CDR2 is YYNGEE. The CDR3 region is CASSVAVWGQRKEKLFF. The CDR3 bases are TGTGCCAGCAGCGTAGCGGTATGGGGACAGAGAAAAGAAAAACTGTTTTTT.

The chain has TRBV25-1 and TRBJ2-3, with D possibly TRBD2 on 5 matching bases. V lost 1 base to trimming and J lost 1 base, with 15 bases between them. Germline V gene data show CDR1 as MGHDK and CDR2 as SYGVNS. This CDR3 is 17 amino acids long. The CDR3 DNA reads as TGTGCCAGCAGTGAATTTCCAGCGGCCAACGGCACAGATACGCAGTATTTT. It encodes CASSEFPAANGTDTQYF.

The table lists this clone with a few counts. The V gene is TRBV2, the J gene TRBJ2-3, with TRBD2 matching over 16 bases. The CDR3 runs 17 residues. J lost 2 bases, V lost 6 bases, and 5 bases had no gene match. Germline lookup yields CDR1 SNHLY and CDR2 FYNNEI. CDR3 sequence: CASRGTSGRAHTDTQYF. The DNA of the CDR3 is TGTGCCAGCAGGGGGACTAGCGGGAGGGCCCACACAGATACGCAGTATTTT.

The V and J genes are TRBV27 and TRBJ2-1, with TRBD2 matching 9 bases. CDR1 and CDR2 (germline): MNHEY, SMNVEV (reference sequence). J gave up 8 bases and V 1 base, and 6 bases lay outside the gene matches. CDR3 length equals 15 residues. The CDR3 here is CASSLLSLAGYEQFF. The CDR3 coding sequence is TGTGCCAGCAGTTTATTGTCACTAGCGGGCTATGAGCAGTTCTTC.

This clone has only one observation. V usage is TRBV28 and J usage is TRBJ2-5; D remains ambiguous. CDR3 length: 11 amino acids. V was cut by 7 bases and J by 5 bases, with 8 bases left in between. Germline CDR1 MDHEN, CDR2 SYDVKM. The CDR3, as DNA: TGTGCCAGCACTTCCCTTGAGACCCAGTACTTC. This sequence encodes CASTSLETQYF.

To note about this clone: This may stem from a read error, because a much larger clone lies one nucleotide away. V usage is TRBV29-1 and J usage is TRBJ1-1; D ambiguous. Germline values: CDR1 SQVTM, CDR2 ANQGSEA. V gave up 4 bases and J gave up 7 bases, with 7 bases separating them. The CDR3 covers 10 residues. CDR3 protein: CSVAQIEAFF. DNA for the CDR3: TGCAGCGTTGCACAGATTGAAGCTTTCTTT.

A few counts support this clone. The gene calls are TRBV5-1 and TRBJ2-7; 13 bases map to TRBD2. Germline assignment: CDR1 SGHRS and CDR2 YFSETQ. CDR3 length: 15 residues. V lost 4 bases, J lost 4 bases, and 5 bases stayed unmatched. The CDR3: CASSGGLAGPYEQYF. The CDR3 coding sequence is TGCGCCAGCAGCGGGGGACTAGCGGGACCGTACGAGCAGTACTTC.

The CDR3 reads CASSSYTTQFF. CDR3 sequence (DNA): TGTGCCAGCAGTTCCTACACAACGCAGTTCTTC. V is TRBV28 and J is TRBJ2-1; no definite D call. Trimming stripped 4 bases from V and 12 bases from J, with 10 bases between. Germline V gene sequence: CDR1 MDHEN, CDR2 SYDVKM. The CDR3 runs to 11 residues.

This sequence joins TRBV7-3 and TRBJ1-6; D not certain. The V and J ends lost 2 bases and 8 bases respectively, with 7 bases between them. The CDR3 is 13 amino acids. Germline CDR1 SGHTA, CDR2 FQGTGA. The DNA of the CDR3 is TGTGCCAGCAGCTTAGCGCAGTATTCACCCCTCCACTTT. Its translation is CASSLAQYSPLHF.

The rearrangement uses TRBV5-4 and TRBJ2-3, with D perhaps TRBD1 (6 bases). The CDR3 totals 15 residues. V lost 4 bases and J lost 6, with 18 bases in between. The germline CDR1 and CDR2 sequences are SGHNT and YYREEE (reference sequence). CDR3 coding DNA: TGTGCCAGCAGCCAAAGGCAGGGGCTGGAGGATACGCAGTATTTT. This sequence encodes CASSQRQGLEDTQYF.